The clone carrying this TCR beta chain was seen many times. Antigen: not known. The source of the sample is a study of T cells in Graves' hyperthyroidism and ophthalmopathy. Across the whole study: Upon initial diagnosis and before any treatment, peripheral blood was collected.

Points from the study as a whole: The model identified upcoming ophthalmopathy a median approximately six months ahead of onset. Blood samples included most of the expanded thyroid clonotypes exceeding 0.001. Through a model of 13 V-J features, ophthalmopathy was separated from stable hyperthyroidism.

Amplified regions were TCR beta CDR3 sequences from RNA transcripts. TCR CDR3 regions were first amplified by RT-PCR with HTBI primers. TCRdb recomputed calls from the multiplex PCR reads with MiXCR, one row per CDR3 protein. The sample contains about 350,000 distinct CDR3 sequences, about a sixth of which appear only once. The TCR was taken from a woman in her forties with Graves' ophthalmopathy. Sequencing was done on a sample of blood.

The CDR3 bases are TGTGCCAGCAGTTACTCGACTAGCGGGAGTGGAGAGCAGTACTTC. Its translation is CASSYSTSGSGEQYF. The V and J genes are TRBV6-2 or TRBV6-3 and TRBJ2-7; 12 bases map to TRBD2. The CDR3 sequence is 15 residues long. Losses at the gene ends were 0 bases for V and 7 bases for J; bases not matched to a gene: 4. The germline CDR1 and CDR2 sequences are MNHEY and SVGEGT.